The entry that follows covers one T cell receptor (beta chain) sequence. This clone was seen just once. Which antigen it targets is not known. No base-level quality is on record; no much larger clone is a single base apart. The data belong to a study of T cell changes during pregnancy in multiple sclerosis (dated by TCRdb to about 2019). Notes on the research overall: The study examined how the T cell repertoire changed over the course of pregnancy in women with multiple sclerosis.

V and J are trimmed by 0 bases and 4 bases, and the gene matches miss 9 bases of the junction. CDR1 and CDR2 are drawn from the germline V gene: KGHSH, LQKENI. The CDR3 contains 17 residues, cysteine and phenylalanine counted. The DNA shown is the 51-base CDR3, in frame from base 1. Library prep was done by the immunoSEQ multiplex PCR assay. TCRdb mirrors the immuneACCESS table, restricted to in-frame sequences. Some clones are absent from its copies; in checked studies, under half trace to an unresolved V gene, and the reason for the others is unknown. The sample includes tens of thousands of clones, with 90% to 95% observed a single time. Of the sample, roughly 0.94% is held by the ten largest clones.

The origin of this receptor is a female donor with multiple sclerosis, enrolled in a pregnancy study. Here the sequenced sample was peripheral blood, taken in the first trimester of pregnancy. The chain is assembled from TRBV18 and TRBJ2-5; 9 junctional bases match TRBD1. The sequenced DNA: TGTGCCAGCTCACCACCCGGGTGGACAGGGGAGGGAGAGACCCAGTACTTC. This codes for CASSPPGWTGEGETQYF.